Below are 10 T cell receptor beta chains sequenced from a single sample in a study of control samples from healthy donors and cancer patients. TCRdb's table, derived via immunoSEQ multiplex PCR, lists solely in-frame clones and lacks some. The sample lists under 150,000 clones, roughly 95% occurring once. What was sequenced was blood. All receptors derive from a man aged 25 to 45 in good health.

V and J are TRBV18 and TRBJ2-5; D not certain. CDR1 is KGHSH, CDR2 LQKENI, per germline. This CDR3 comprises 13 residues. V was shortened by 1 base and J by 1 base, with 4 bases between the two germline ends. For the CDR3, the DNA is TGTGCCAGCTCACCACTCCGCCAAGAGACCCAGTACTTC. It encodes CASSPLRQETQYF.

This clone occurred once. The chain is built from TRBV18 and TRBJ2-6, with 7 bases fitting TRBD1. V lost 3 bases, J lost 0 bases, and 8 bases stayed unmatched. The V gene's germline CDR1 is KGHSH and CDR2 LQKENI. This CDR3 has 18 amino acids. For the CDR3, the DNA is TGTGCCAGCTCACCGGGAAGGACAGGCATCTCTGGGGCCAACGTCCTGACTTTC. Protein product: CASSPGRTGISGANVLTF.

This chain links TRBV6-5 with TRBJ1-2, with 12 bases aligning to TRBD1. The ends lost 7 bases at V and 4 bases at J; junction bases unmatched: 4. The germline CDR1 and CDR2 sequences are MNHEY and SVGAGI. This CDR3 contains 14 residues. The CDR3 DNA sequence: TGTGCCAGCATGGGGGGACAGGGGGCCTATGGCTACACCTTC. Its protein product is CASMGGQGAYGYTF.

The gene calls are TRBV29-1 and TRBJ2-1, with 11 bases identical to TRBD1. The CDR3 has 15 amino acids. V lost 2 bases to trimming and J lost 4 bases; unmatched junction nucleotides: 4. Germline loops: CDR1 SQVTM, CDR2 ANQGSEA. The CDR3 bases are TGCAGCGTTGAACCCGGGACAGGGGGTTACAATGAGCAGTTCTTC. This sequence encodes CSVEPGTGGYNEQFF.

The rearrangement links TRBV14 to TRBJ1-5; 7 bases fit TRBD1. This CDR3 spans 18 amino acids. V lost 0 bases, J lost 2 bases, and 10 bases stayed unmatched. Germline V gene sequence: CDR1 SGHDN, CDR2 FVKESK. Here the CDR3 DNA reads TGTGCCAGCAGCCAAGATTTCATTGGCCAGGGGGGCAATCAGCCCCAGCATTTT. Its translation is CASSQDFIGQGGNQPQHF.

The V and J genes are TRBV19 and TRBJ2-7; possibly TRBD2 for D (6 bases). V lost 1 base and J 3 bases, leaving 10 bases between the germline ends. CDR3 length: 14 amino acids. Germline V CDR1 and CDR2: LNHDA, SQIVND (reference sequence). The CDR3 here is CASSIGGGVYEQYF. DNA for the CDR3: TGTGCCAGTAGTATAGGAGGAGGGGTCTACGAGCAGTACTTC.

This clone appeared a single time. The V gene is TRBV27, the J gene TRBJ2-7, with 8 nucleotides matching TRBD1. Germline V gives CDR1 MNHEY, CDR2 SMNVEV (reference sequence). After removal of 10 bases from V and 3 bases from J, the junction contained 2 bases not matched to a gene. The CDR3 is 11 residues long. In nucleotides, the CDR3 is TGTGCCACCACAGGGGGCTACGAGCAGTACTTC. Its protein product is CATTGGYEQYF.

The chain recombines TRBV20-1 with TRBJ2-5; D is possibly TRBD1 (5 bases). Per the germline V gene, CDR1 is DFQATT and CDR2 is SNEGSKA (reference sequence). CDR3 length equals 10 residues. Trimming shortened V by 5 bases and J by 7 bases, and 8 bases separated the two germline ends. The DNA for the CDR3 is TGCAGTGCTGCTAGGGGGACCCAGTACTTC. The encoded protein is CSAARGTQYF.

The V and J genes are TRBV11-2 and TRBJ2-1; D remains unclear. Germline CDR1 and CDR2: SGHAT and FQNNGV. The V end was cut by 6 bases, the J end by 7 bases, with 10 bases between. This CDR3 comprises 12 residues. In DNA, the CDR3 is TGTGCCAGCAGGACCACAGCGAATGAGCAGTTCTTC. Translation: CASRTTANEQFF.

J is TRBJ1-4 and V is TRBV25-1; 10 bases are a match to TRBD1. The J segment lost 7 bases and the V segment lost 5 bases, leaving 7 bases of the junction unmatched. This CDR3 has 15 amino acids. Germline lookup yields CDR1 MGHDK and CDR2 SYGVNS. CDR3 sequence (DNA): TGTGCCAGCAGTTCCCAGACAGGGGGCCTTGAAAAACTGTTTTTT. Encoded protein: CASSSQTGGLEKLFF.